The clone carrying this T cell receptor (beta chain) was seen at least ten times. Its antigen is still unknown. This entry comes from a study of spatial heterogeneity in lung cancer. The study's findings and limits: Counts of expanded alpha and beta TCRs within tumors tracked the tumor nonsynonymous mutation count. Counts of ubiquitous and regional expanded TCRs tracked ubiquitous and regional nonsynonymous mutations, respectively.

TCRdb passed the 5' RACE reads through MiXCR, listing each CDR3 protein once. The data hold approximately 20,000 distinct CDR3 sequences, with over 2.5% observed a single time. CDR1 is DFQATT and CDR2 is SNEGSKA in the germline V gene (reference sequence). The germline V and J ends were trimmed by 3 bases and 0 bases, with 13 bases remaining between them. The CDR3 sequence is 15 residues long. Time point noted: sample taken at primary tumor resection. Extraction of whole RNA from tumor, nontumor lung or frozen PBMC preceded unsorted sequencing. The rearrangement joins TRBV20-1 to TRBJ2-3; D could derive from TRBD1 or TRBD2 (6 bases each). The receptor was isolated from a male donor with early-stage non-small cell lung cancer. Here the sequenced sample was lung tumor tissue, taken at surgery. The CDR3 DNA reads as TGCAGTGCTAGCCCCGGGGGCGCTAGCACAGATACGCAGTATTTT. It encodes CSASPGGASTDTQYF.